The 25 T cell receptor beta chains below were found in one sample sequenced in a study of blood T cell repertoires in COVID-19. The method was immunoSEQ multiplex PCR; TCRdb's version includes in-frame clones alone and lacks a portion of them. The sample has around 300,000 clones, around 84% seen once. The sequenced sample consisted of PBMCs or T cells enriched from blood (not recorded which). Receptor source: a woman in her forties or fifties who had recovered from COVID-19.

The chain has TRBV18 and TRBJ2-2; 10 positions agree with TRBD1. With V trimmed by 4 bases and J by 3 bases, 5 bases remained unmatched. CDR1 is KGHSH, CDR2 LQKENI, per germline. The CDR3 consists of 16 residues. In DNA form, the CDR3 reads TGTGCCAGCTCACGACGACAGGGGGCGGACACCGGGGAGCTGTTTTTT. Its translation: CASSRRQGADTGELFF.

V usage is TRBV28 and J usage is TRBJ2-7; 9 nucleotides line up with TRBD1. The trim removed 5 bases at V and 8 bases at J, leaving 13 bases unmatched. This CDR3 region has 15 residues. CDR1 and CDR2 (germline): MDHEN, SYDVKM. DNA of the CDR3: TGTGCCAGCAGTACCCCGGGACAGGGTTCAAACAAGCAGTACTTC. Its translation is CASSTPGQGSNKQYF.

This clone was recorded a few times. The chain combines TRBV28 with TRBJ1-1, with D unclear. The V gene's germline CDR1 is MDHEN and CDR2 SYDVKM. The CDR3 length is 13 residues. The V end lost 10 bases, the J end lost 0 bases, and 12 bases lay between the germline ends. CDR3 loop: CATHRVMNTEAFF. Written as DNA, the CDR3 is TGTGCCACTCACAGAGTTATGAACACTGAAGCTTTCTTT.

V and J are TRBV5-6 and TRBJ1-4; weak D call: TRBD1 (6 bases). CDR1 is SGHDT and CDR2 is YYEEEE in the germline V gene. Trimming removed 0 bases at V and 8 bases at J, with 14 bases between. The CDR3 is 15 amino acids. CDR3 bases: TGTGCCAGCAGCTTGGCAGCAGGGGTTGTAGAAAAACTGTTTTTT. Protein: CASSLAAGVVEKLFF. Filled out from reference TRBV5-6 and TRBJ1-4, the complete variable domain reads DAGVTQSPTHLIKTRGQQVTLRCSPKSGHDTVSWYQQALGQGPQFIFQYYEEEERQRGNFPDRFSGHQFPNYSSELNVNALLLGDSALYLCASSLAAGVVEKLFFGSGTQLSVL.

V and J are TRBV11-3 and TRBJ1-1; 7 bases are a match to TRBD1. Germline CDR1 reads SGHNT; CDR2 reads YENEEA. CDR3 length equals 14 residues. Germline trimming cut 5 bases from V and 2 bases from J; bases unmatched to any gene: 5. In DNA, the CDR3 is TGTGCCAGCAGCCCGCAGGGGGTTAACACTGAAGCTTTCTTT. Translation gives CASSPQGVNTEAFF. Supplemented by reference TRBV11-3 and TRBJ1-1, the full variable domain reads EAGVVQSPRYKIIEKKQPVAFWCNPISGHNTLYWYLQNLGQGPELLIRYENEEAVDDSQLPKDRFSAERLKGVDSTLKIQPAELGDSAVYLCASSPQGVNTEAFFGQGTRLTVV.

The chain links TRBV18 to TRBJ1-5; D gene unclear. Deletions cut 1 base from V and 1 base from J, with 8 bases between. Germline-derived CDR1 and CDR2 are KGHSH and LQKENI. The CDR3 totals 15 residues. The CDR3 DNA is TGTGCCAGCTCACCACTAGAAACCAGCAATCAGCCCCAGCATTTT. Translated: CASSPLETSNQPQHF.

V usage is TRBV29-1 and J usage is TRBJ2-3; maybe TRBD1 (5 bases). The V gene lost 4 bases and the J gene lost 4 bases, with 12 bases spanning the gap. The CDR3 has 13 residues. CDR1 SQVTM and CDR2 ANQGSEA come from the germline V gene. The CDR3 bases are TGCAGCGTTGGATCCCCAGGGTCAGATACGCAGTATTTT. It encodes CSVGSPGSDTQYF.

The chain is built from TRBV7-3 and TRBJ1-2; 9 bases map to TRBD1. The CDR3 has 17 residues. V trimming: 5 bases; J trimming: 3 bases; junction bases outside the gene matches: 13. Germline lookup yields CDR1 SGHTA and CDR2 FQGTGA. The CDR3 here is CASSRSGTGKGDYGYTF. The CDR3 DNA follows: TGTGCCAGCAGCCGATCCGGGACAGGGAAAGGGGACTATGGCTACACCTTC.

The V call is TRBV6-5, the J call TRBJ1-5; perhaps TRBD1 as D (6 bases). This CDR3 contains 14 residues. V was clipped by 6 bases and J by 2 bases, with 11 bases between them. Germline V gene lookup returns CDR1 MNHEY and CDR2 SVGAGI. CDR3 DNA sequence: TGTGCCAGCAGGGCCCCAGGGGGCAATCAGCCCCAGCATTTT. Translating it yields CASRAPGGNQPQHF.

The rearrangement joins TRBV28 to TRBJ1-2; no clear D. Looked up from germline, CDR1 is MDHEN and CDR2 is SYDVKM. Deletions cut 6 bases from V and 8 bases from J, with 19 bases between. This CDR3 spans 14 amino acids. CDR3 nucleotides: TGTGCCAGCAGGCAGCCCGGGGAGGTTTCCGGCTACACCTTC. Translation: CASRQPGEVSGYTF.

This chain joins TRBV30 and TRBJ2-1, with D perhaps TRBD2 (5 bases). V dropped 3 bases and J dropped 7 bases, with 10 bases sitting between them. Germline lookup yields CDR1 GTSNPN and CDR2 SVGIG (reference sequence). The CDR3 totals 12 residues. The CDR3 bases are TGTGCCTGGAGCGCCCGGAGGAATGAGCAGTTCTTC. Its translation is CAWSARRNEQFF. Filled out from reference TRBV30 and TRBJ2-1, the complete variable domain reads SQTIHQWPATLVQPVGSPLSLECTVEGTSNPNLYWYRQAAGRGLQLLFYSVGIGQISSEVPQNLSASRPQDRQFILSSKKLLLSDSGFYLCAWSARRNEQFFGPGTRLTVL.

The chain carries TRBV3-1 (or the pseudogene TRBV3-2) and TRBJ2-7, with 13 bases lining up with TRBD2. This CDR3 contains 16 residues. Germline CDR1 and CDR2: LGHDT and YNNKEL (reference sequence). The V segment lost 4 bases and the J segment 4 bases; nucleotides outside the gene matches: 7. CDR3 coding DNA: TGTGCCAGCAGCCGGCGGACTAGCGGGGGAATATACGAGCAGTACTTC. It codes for CASSRRTSGGIYEQYF.

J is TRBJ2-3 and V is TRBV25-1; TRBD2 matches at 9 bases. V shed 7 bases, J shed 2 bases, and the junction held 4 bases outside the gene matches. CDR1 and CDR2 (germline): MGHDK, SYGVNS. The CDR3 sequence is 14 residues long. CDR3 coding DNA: TGTGCCAGCACGCCTAGCGGGGACACAGATACGCAGTATTTT. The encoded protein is CASTPSGDTDTQYF.

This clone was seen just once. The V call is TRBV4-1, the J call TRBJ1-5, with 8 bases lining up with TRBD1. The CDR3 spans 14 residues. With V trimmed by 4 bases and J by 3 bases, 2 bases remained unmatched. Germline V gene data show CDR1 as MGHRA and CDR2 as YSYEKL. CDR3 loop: CASSLTGDNQPQHF. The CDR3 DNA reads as TGCGCCAGCAGCCTGACAGGGGACAATCAGCCCCAGCATTTT.

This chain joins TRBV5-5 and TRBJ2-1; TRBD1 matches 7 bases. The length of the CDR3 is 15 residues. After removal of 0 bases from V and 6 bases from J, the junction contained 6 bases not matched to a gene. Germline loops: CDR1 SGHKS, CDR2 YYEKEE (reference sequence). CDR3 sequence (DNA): TGTGCCAGCAGCTTGGTCAAGGCAGGGGGCAATGAGCAGTTCTTC. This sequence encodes CASSLVKAGGNEQFF. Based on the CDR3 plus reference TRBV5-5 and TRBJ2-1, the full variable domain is DAGVTQSPTHLIKTRGQQVTLRCSPISGHKSVSWYQQVLGQGPQFIFQYYEKEERGRGNFPDRFSARQFPNYSSELNVNALLLGDSALYLCASSLVKAGGNEQFFGPGTRLTVL.

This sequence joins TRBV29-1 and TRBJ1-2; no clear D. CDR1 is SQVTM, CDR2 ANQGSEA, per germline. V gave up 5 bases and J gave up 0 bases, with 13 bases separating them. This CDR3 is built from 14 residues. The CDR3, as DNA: TGCAGCGTTCCAGGTCTATCCGCTAACTATGGCTACACCTTC. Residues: CSVPGLSANYGYTF.

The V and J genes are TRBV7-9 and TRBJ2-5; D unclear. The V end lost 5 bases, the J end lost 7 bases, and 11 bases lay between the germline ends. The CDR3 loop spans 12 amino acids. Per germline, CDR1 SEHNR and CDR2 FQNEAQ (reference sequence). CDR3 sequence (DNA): TGTGCCAGCAGCCCCATTACGGGGACCCAGTACTTC. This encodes CASSPITGTQYF.

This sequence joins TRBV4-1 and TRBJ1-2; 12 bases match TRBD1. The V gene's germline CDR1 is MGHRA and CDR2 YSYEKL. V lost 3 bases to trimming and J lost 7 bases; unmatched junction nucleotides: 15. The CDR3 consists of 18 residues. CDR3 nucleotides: TGCGCCAGCAGCCATGCGGGACAGGGGGCAGGAGTTCGGAGTGGCTACACCTTC. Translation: CASSHAGQGAGVRSGYTF.

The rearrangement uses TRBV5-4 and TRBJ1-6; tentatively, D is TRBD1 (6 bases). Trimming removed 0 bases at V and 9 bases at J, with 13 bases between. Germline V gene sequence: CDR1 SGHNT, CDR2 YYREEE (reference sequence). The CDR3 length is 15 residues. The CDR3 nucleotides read TGTGCCAGCAGCTTGGGAGGACAGTCTGTTTCACCCCTCCACTTT. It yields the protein CASSLGGQSVSPLHF. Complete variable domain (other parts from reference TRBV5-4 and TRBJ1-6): ETGVTQSPTHLIKTRGQQVTLRCSSQSGHNTVSWYQQALGQGPQFIFQYYREEENGRGNFPPRFSGLQFPNYSSELNVNALELDDSALYLCASSLGGQSVSPLHFGNGTRLTVT.

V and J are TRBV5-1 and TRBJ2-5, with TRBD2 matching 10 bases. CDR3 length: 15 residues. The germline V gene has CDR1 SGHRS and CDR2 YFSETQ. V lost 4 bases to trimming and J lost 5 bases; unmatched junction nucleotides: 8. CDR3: CASSRIAGGGETQYF. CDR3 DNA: TGCGCCAGCAGCAGAATAGCGGGGGGAGGTGAGACCCAGTACTTC.

CDR3 bases: TGTGCCAGTAGTGGGGCAGCCTCAACTAATGAAAAACTGTTTTTT. It codes for CASSGAASTNEKLFF. The chain links TRBV19 to TRBJ1-4, with D perhaps TRBD1 (5 bases). The germline V gene encodes CDR1 LNHDA and CDR2 SQIVND (reference sequence). The CDR3 contains 15 residues. Trimming left V 5 bases short and J 0 bases short, with 10 bases between.

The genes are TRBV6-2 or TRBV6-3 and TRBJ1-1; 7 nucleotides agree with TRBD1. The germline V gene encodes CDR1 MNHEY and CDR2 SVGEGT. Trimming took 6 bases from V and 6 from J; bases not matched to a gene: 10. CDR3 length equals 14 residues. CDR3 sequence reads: CASSSKQGIAEAFF. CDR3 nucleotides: TGTGCCAGCAGCTCTAAACAGGGGATAGCTGAAGCTTTCTTT.

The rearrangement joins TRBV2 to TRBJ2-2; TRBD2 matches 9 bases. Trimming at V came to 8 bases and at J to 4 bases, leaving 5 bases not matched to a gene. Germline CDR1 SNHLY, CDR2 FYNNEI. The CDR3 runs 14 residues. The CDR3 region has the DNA TGTGCCAGCGGTTTAGCGGGAGTCACCGGGGAGCTGTTTTTT. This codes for CASGLAGVTGELFF.

The CDR3 DNA reads TGTGCCAGCGAACGACTGCAAGAGACCCAGTACTTC. It encodes CASERLQETQYF. The chain joins TRBV2 to TRBJ2-5; D ambiguous. The CDR3 covers 12 residues. Trimming cost V 8 bases and J 2 bases, with 9 bases left between them. In germline, CDR1 is SNHLY, CDR2 FYNNEI.

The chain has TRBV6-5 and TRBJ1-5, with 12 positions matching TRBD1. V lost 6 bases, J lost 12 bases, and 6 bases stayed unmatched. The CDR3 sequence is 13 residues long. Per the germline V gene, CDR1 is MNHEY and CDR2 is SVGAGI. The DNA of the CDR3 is TGTGCCAGCAGCCGGGACAGGGGGCTGCTCCAGCATTTT. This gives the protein CASSRDRGLLQHF.